The rows below give T cell receptor beta chains drawn from one sample of a study of blood T cell repertoires in COVID-19. Profiling relied on immunoSEQ multiplex PCR, and the TCRdb table lists in-frame clones only, not all of them. The table lists around 86,000 clones, roughly 85% of them singletons. The specimen sequenced was peripheral blood. The origin of the receptors is an elderly man with acute or convalescent COVID-19. CDR3s include the opening cysteine and the closing phenylalanine or tryptophan. A D gene is named only where the DNA matches it firmly. Not every row has a clone size; where given, it reads once, few, many or a size class.

D gene,V gene,J gene,clone size,CDR3 protein,CDR3 DNA
-,TRBV19,TRBJ2-6,-,CASSIKAGIGANVLTF,TGTGCCAGTAGTATAAAAGCAGGGATCGGGGCCAACGTCCTGACTTTC
-,TRBV28,TRBJ1-2,-,CASSLTPPGYGYTF,TGTGCCAGCAGTTTAACGCCGCCCGGTTATGGCTACACCTTC
-,TRBV30,TRBJ1-5,-,CASTQAPNQPQHF,TGTGCCTCCACGCAGGCTCCCAATCAGCCCCAGCATTTT
-,TRBV6-2/TRBV6-3,TRBJ1-1,-,CASSYPVREVGVMNTEAFF,TGTGCCAGCAGTTACCCAGTCAGGGAGGTGGGAGTAATGAACACTGAAGCTTTCTTT
-,TRBV7-2,TRBJ1-4,-,CASRQGPTNEKLFF,TGTGCCAGCAGACAGGGACCAACTAATGAAAAACTGTTTTTT
-,TRBV5-4,TRBJ1-1,-,CASSFDSTEAFF,TGTGCCAGCAGCTTCGACAGCACTGAAGCTTTCTTT
TRBD1,TRBV6-5,TRBJ2-7,-,CASSYRGQVYEQYF,TGTGCCAGCAGTTATCGAGGACAGGTCTACGAGCAGTACTTC
-,TRBV7-2,TRBJ2-7,-,CASSLAIGGYEQYF,TGTGCCAGCAGCTTAGCGATAGGGGGCTACGAGCAGTACTTC
-,TRBV25-1,TRBJ1-6,-,CASRGAYYNSPLHF,TGTGCCAGCAGAGGGGCGTACTATAATTCACCCCTCCACTTT
-,TRBV18,TRBJ1-6,few,CASSQIQGTNSPLHF,TGTGCCAGCTCACAGATACAGGGTACCAATTCACCCCTCCACTTT
-,TRBV28,TRBJ1-5,-,CASSHRQGNQPQHF,TGTGCCAGCAGTCATAGACAGGGCAATCAGCCCCAGCATTTT
TRBD1,TRBV28,TRBJ1-4,-,CASNPDRAEKLFF,TGTGCCAGCAATCCGGACAGGGCTGAAAAACTGTTTTTT
-,TRBV27,TRBJ1-5,-,CASSFQGSSQPQHF,TGTGCCAGCAGTTTCCAGGGGTCGAGTCAGCCCCAGCATTTT
-,TRBV11-2,TRBJ2-3,once,CASSSTALSTDTQYF,TGTGCCAGCAGCTCCACTGCGCTCAGCACAGATACGCAGTATTTT
TRBD1,TRBV30,TRBJ1-2,-,CAWTGQGVSDYGYTF,TGTGCCTGGACCGGACAGGGTGTTTCCGACTATGGCTACACCTTC
-,TRBV7-9,TRBJ2-5,-,CASSLVPSVDQETQYF,TGTGCCAGCAGCTTAGTCCCTAGCGTTGACCAAGAGACCCAGTACTTC
TRBD1,TRBV11-3,TRBJ2-5,-,CASSLRQGYEETQYF,TGTGCCAGCAGCCTCCGACAGGGATACGAAGAGACCCAGTACTTC